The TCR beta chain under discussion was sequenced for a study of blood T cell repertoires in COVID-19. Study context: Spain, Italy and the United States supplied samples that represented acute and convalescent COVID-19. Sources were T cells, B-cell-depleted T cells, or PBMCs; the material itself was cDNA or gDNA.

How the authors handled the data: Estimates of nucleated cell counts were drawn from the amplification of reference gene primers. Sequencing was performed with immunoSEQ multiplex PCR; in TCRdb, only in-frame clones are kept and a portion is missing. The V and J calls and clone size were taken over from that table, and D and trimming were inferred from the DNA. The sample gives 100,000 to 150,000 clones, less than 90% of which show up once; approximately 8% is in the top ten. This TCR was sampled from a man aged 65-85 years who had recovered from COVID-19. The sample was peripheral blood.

The CDR3 loop reads CASSPPRGTEAFF. The CDR3, as DNA: TGTGCCAGCAGTCCGCCGAGAGGAACTGAAGCTTTCTTT. The J gene is TRBJ1-1, the V gene TRBV28; D call uncertain. The CDR3 has 13 amino acids. Germline lookup yields CDR1 MDHEN and CDR2 SYDVKM. The V gene lost 5 bases and the J gene lost 5 bases, with 12 bases spanning the gap.